Below are 22 T cell receptor beta chains sequenced from a single sample in a study of beta chain features in type 1 diabetes. Every bit of the isolated RNA underwent reverse transcription, so sequencing read expressed TCRB transcripts. Here immunoSEQ multiplex PCR was the method, and the copy in TCRdb shows in-frame clones only, minus some. The sample has fewer than 150,000 clones, 6.9% seen once; the top ten hold 1.4%. Sequencing input: central memory CD4+ T cells from blood. Receptor source: a woman in her thirties in good health.

V gene TRBV5-6 combines with J gene TRBJ2-5; D perhaps matches TRBD1 (5 bases). The germline CDR1 and CDR2 sequences are SGHDT and YYEEEE. The CDR3 has 13 residues. Trimming removed 1 base from V and 5 bases from J, with 9 bases in between. The CDR3 region is CASSLRQRETQYF. DNA of the CDR3: TGTGCCAGCAGCTTGAGACAGAGGGAGACCCAGTACTTC.

This clone was counted between two and nine times. The V and J genes are TRBV28 and TRBJ1-5; the D gene is possibly TRBD1 (5 bases). V was pared by 3 bases and J by 4 bases, with 7 bases between. The germline gives CDR1 MDHEN, CDR2 SYDVKM. The CDR3 contains 13 residues. The CDR3 DNA reads TGTGCCAGCAGTTTGACAGTAAATCAGCCCCAGCATTTT. Residues: CASSLTVNQPQHF.

This clone has a handful of counts. The rearrangement links TRBV7-2 to TRBJ2-5; TRBD2 matches at 7 bases. CDR3 length: 16 residues. In germline, CDR1 is SGHTA, CDR2 FQGNSA. V dropped 3 bases and J dropped 7; count of bases not matched to a gene: 14. CDR3 sequence: CASSFGVLAVEGTQYF. The CDR3 DNA reads TGTGCCAGCAGCTTTGGCGTGCTAGCGGTTGAAGGGACCCAGTACTTC.

The rearrangement joins TRBV30 to TRBJ1-4; 7 nucleotides line up with TRBD1. The J segment lost 1 base and the V segment lost 3 bases, leaving 5 bases of the junction unmatched. The CDR3 sequence is 15 residues long. Germline CDR1 and CDR2: GTSNPN and SVGIG (reference sequence). The CDR3: CAWRAQGGTNEKLFF. The CDR3 nucleotides read TGTGCCTGGAGAGCGCAGGGGGGAACTAATGAAAAACTGTTTTTT.

This clone was seen at least ten times. The chain has TRBV7-2 and TRBJ2-5, with a weak D call TRBD2 (6 bases). With 5 bases removed from V and 0 bases from J, the gap between germline ends came to 10 bases. This CDR3 is built from 14 residues. Germline V gene sequence: CDR1 SGHTA, CDR2 FQGNSA. Written as DNA, the CDR3 is TGTGCCAGCAGCGCCGCGGGAAACCAAGAGACCCAGTACTTC. Its protein product is CASSAAGNQETQYF.

The V gene is TRBV2, the J gene TRBJ1-5, with TRBD1 matching over 7 bases. Germline V lookup: CDR1 SNHLY, CDR2 FYNNEI. Trimming at V came to 7 bases and at J to 6 bases, leaving 6 bases not matched to a gene. This CDR3 has 13 amino acids. CDR3 DNA: TGTGCCAGCAAAGGACAGGAGGGTCAGCCCCAGCATTTT. Protein: CASKGQEGQPQHF.

In DNA form, the CDR3 reads TGTGCCAGCAGCTTCAGCGGGAGCACAGATACGCAGTATTTT. It specifies CASSFSGSTDTQYF. This chain joins TRBV7-2 and TRBJ2-3; tentative D call: TRBD2 (6 bases). Germline V gene data show CDR1 as SGHTA and CDR2 as FQGNSA. V was cut by 3 bases and J by 0 bases, with 7 bases left in between. The CDR3 length is 14 residues. Looking up the rest from reference TRBV7-2 and TRBJ2-3 gives the full variable domain: GAGVSQSPSNKVTEKGKDVELRCDPISGHTALYWYRQSLGQGLEFLIYFQGNSAPDKSGLPSDRFSAERTGGSVSTLTIQRTQQEDSAVYLCASSFSGSTDTQYFGPGTRLTVL.

This clone was seen repeatedly, ten times or more. The chain carries TRBV19 and TRBJ2-1; D might be TRBD2 (5 bases). This CDR3 region has 15 residues. V gave up 6 bases and J gave up 3 bases, with 15 bases separating them. Germline-derived CDR1 and CDR2 are LNHDA and SQIVND (reference sequence). DNA of the CDR3: TGTGCCAGTAGGGGATCAGAGGGATTCTACAATGAGCAGTTCTTC. It is translated as CASRGSEGFYNEQFF.

This clone was recorded a few times. The chain has TRBV5-1 and TRBJ2-5, with a weak D call TRBD1 (6 bases). Trimming pared 4 bases from V and 1 base from J, leaving 17 bases between. There are 16 residues in the CDR3. Germline values: CDR1 SGHRS, CDR2 YFSETQ. The CDR3 region is CASSRGNQGLQETQYF. The DNA for the CDR3 is TGCGCCAGCAGCCGCGGTAACCAGGGGCTCCAAGAGACCCAGTACTTC.

The genes are TRBV2 and TRBJ1-5, with a tentative D call TRBD1 (6 bases). The germline V gene encodes CDR1 SNHLY and CDR2 FYNNEI. This CDR3 spans 13 amino acids. Trimming shortened V by 10 bases and J by 7 bases, and 17 bases separated the two germline ends. This CDR3 reads CANGRDTKQPQHF. As DNA, the CDR3 is TGTGCCAACGGCCGGGACACAAAGCAGCCCCAGCATTTT.

This clone was counted between two and nine times. The chain uses TRBV7-9 and TRBJ1-3; the D is unclear. Germline V gene lookup returns CDR1 SEHNR and CDR2 FQNEAQ (reference sequence). Trimming stripped 2 bases from V and 0 bases from J, with 11 bases between. This CDR3 comprises 16 residues. The CDR3 protein is CASSLWWLNSGNTIYF. Written as DNA, the CDR3 is TGTGCCAGCAGCTTATGGTGGCTGAACTCTGGAAACACCATATATTTT.

This clone was seen a few times. V and J are TRBV7-6 and TRBJ2-1; D not resolved. Germline V CDR1 and CDR2: SGHVS, FNYEAQ. This CDR3 has 15 amino acids. The V gene lost 1 base and the J gene lost 9 bases, with 16 bases spanning the gap. For the CDR3, the DNA is TGTGCCAGCAGCTTAGACACGCAGCGTTGGCGTGAGCAGTTCTTC. As protein: CASSLDTQRWREQFF.

This clone was detected a few times. The CDR3 is CASSSDSYTQYF. CDR3 coding DNA: TGCGCCAGCAGCTCGGACTCATATACGCAGTATTTT. The rearrangement uses TRBV5-1 and TRBJ2-3, with D perhaps matching TRBD2 (5 bases). Germline CDR1 and CDR2: SGHRS and YFSETQ. This CDR3 region has 12 residues. V lost 3 bases to trimming and J lost 7 bases, with 9 bases between them.

The chain carries TRBV27 and TRBJ2-7; 7 positions agree with TRBD2. The trim removed 4 bases at V and 6 bases at J, leaving 12 bases unmatched. The CDR3 length is 15 residues. CDR1 and CDR2 from the germline V gene are MNHEY and SMNVEV (reference sequence). CDR3 sequence: CASSSPAGGRFEQYF. The CDR3 DNA sequence: TGTGCCAGCAGTTCCCCGGCTGGCGGGAGATTCGAGCAGTACTTC.

This clone turned up a few times. The chain has TRBV4-2 and TRBJ2-5, with TRBD1 identical over 7 bases. Germline values: CDR1 LGHNA, CDR2 YNFKEQ. V shed 0 bases, J shed 4 bases, and the junction held 2 bases outside the gene matches. CDR3 length: 14 residues. The CDR3 region has the DNA TGTGCCAGCAGCCAAGAGGGGACAGTAGAGACCCAGTACTTC. Encoded protein: CASSQEGTVETQYF.

This clone was observed a handful of times. V gene TRBV29-1 combines with J gene TRBJ2-2; the match to TRBD1 covers 8 bases. The CDR3 loop spans 14 amino acids. Germline CDR1 SQVTM, CDR2 ANQGSEA. V trimming: 6 bases; J trimming: 0 bases; junction bases outside the gene matches: 3. The CDR3 region has the DNA TGCAGCGTCGGACAGGGAGCGAACACCGGGGAGCTGTTTTTT. Its translation: CSVGQGANTGELFF.

This clone was observed a handful of times. The rearrangement joins TRBV28 to TRBJ1-2; a weak D match, TRBD1 (5 bases). This CDR3 is built from 14 residues. With 3 bases removed from V and 1 base from J, the gap between germline ends came to 9 bases. The germline V gene encodes CDR1 MDHEN and CDR2 SYDVKM. The CDR3 coding sequence is TGTGCCAGCAGTTTCCCACAGGTTAACTATGGCTACACCTTC. Residues: CASSFPQVNYGYTF.

In its sample, this clone was seen many times. The rearrangement links TRBV7-9 to TRBJ2-1, with TRBD2 identical over 8 bases. Per the germline V gene, CDR1 is SEHNR and CDR2 is FQNEAQ (reference sequence). After removal of 1 base from V and 0 bases from J, the junction contained 5 bases not matched to a gene. The CDR3 loop spans 17 amino acids. The CDR3 region is CASSLDLAGRSYNEQFF. The CDR3 bases are TGTGCCAGCAGCTTAGATCTAGCGGGCCGCTCCTACAATGAGCAGTTCTTC.

In DNA, the CDR3 is TGTGCCATCAGGATAGCGGGAGGCCAAGGCAATGAGCAGTTCTTC. The encoded protein is CAIRIAGGQGNEQFF. This chain joins TRBV10-3 and TRBJ2-1; 10 bases are shared with TRBD2. V trimming: 6 bases; J trimming: 6 bases; junction bases outside the gene matches: 8. This CDR3 spans 15 amino acids. The germline V gene has CDR1 ENHRY and CDR2 SYGVKD.

This clone was picked up a small number of times. Germline is not matched at one junction end, which may reflect a read error. The chain carries TRBV7-7 and TRBJ2-2; no clear D. CDR3 length: 14 residues. Germline assignment: CDR1 SSHAT and CDR2 FNYEAQ (reference sequence). The CDR3 DNA follows: TGTGCTAGCAGCTTAGATGGCAACGCCGGGGAGCTGTTTTTT. Translation: CASSLDGNAGELFF.

This clone appeared a few times. The chain links TRBV16 to TRBJ2-7, with 12 bases fitting TRBD1. The trim removed 4 bases at V and 7 bases at J, leaving 11 bases unmatched. The CDR3 is made up of 16 amino acids. CDR1 and CDR2 (germline): KGHSY, FQNENV. The CDR3 region has the DNA TGTGCCAGCAGCCCTATTCCGGGACAGGGGGCTGGGGAGCAGTACTTC. Its protein product is CASSPIPGQGAGEQYF. The complete variable domain, with remaining parts taken from reference TRBV16 and TRBJ2-7, reads GEEVAQTPKHLVRGEGQKAKLYCAPIKGHSYVFWYQQVLKNEFKFLISFQNENVFDETGMPKERFSAKCLPNSPCSLEIQATKLEDSAVYFCASSPIPGQGAGEQYFGPGTRLTVT.

This clone has just a few counts. Other DNA sequences within the sample encode an identical CDR3. The rearrangement joins TRBV7-9 to TRBJ1-5, with TRBD1 matching 8 bases. The CDR3 is made up of 14 amino acids. Germline CDR1 reads SEHNR; CDR2 reads FQNEAQ (reference sequence). J gave up 6 bases and V 5 bases, and 6 bases lay outside the gene matches. CDR3 DNA: TGTGCCAGCAGCCTCGGACAGGGAAGTCAGCCCCAGCATTTT. Protein: CASSLGQGSQPQHF.